A selection of T cell receptor beta chains follows, all from one sample in a study of blood T cell repertoires in COVID-19. The data were produced by immunoSEQ multiplex PCR, yet TCRdb's version contains in-frame clones alone and is incomplete. The profile shows roughly 240,000 clones, approximately 86% of them singletons. What was sequenced was peripheral blood. The receptor source for this set is a man aged 18 to 30 with active or convalescent COVID-19. Both conserved end residues are part of each CDR3. D genes are given only for firm matches. Clone size is not always given. Where it is, it says once, few, many or a class for expanded clones.

J gene,D gene,V gene,clone size,CDR3 protein,CDR3 DNA
TRBJ2-3,TRBD2,TRBV11-2,-,CASSAALAGGRTTDTQYF,TGTGCCAGCAGCGCAGCCCTAGCGGGGGGGCGGACGACAGATACGCAGTATTTT
TRBJ2-1,TRBD2,TRBV5-1,-,CASSLSLAGANEQFF,TGCGCCAGCAGCTTGAGTCTAGCGGGAGCTAATGAGCAGTTCTTC
TRBJ2-7,TRBD1,TRBV5-1,-,CASSLEGRGLYEQYF,TGCGCCAGCAGCTTGGAGGGCAGGGGGTTATACGAGCAGTACTTC
TRBJ2-1,TRBD1,TRBV6-1,-,CASSERTGRDEQFF,TGTGCCAGCAGTGAAAGGACAGGCCGAGATGAGCAGTTCTTC
TRBJ2-7,-,TRBV5-4,-,CASRSGFSYEQYF,TGTGCCAGCAGGTCCGGGTTCTCCTACGAGCAGTACTTC
TRBJ2-3,TRBD2,TRBV7-2,-,CASSLASGRSTDTQYF,TGTGCCAGCAGCTTAGCCAGCGGGAGAAGCACAGATACGCAGTATTTT
TRBJ1-1,-,TRBV14,-,CASSQDLGGRAEAFF,TGTGCCAGCAGCCAAGATCTGGGGGGGAGAGCTGAAGCTTTCTTT
TRBJ2-7,-,TRBV6-5,few,CASRHPSYPYEQYF,TGTGCCAGCCGACATCCTTCATATCCCTACGAGCAGTACTTC
TRBJ2-1,TRBD1,TRBV4-2,-,CASSPSGTAILTSYNEQFF,TGTGCCAGCAGCCCGTCCGGGACAGCCATACTTACCTCCTACAATGAGCAGTTCTTC
TRBJ2-1,TRBD1,TRBV5-4,-,CASSPRTGTSYNEQFF,TGTGCCAGCAGCCCCCGGACAGGGACTTCCTACAATGAGCAGTTCTTC
TRBJ2-5,TRBD2,TRBV2,once,CAISTSGWETQYF,TGTGCCATCTCTACTAGCGGGTGGGAGACCCAGTACTTC
TRBJ1-5,-,TRBV10-3,-,CAISELGRSNQPQHF,TGTGCCATCAGTGAACTTGGGAGGAGCAATCAGCCCCAGCATTTT
TRBJ2-2,-,TRBV6-6,-,CAVGRGESTGELFF,TGTGCCGTCGGCAGGGGGGAATCCACCGGGGAGCTGTTTTTT
TRBJ2-7,TRBD2,TRBV6-5,-,CASSTSGPRVYEQYF,TGTGCCAGCAGTACTAGCGGCCCACGGGTGTACGAGCAGTACTTC
TRBJ2-2,-,TRBV9,-,CASSTGGVSTGELFF,TGTGCCAGCAGCACAGGGGGGGTTTCAACCGGGGAGCTGTTTTTT
TRBJ2-4,TRBD2,TRBV5-6,-,CASSFLGLAPLRVKNIQYF,TGTGCCAGCAGCTTTTTGGGACTAGCGCCACTACGTGTCAAAAACATTCAGTACTTC
TRBJ1-5,-,TRBV15,-,CATSPGGRVDQPQHF,TGTGCCACCAGTCCCGGCGGCCGGGTTGATCAGCCCCAGCATTTT
TRBJ2-1,-,TRBV6-5,-,CASSYSINVAEWQFF,TGTGCCAGCAGTTACTCGATTAATGTTGCAGAATGGCAGTTCTTC
TRBJ2-3,-,TRBV21-1,-,CASSKVPPREADTDTQYF,TGTGCCAGCAGCAAAGTTCCCCCAAGAGAGGCGGACACAGATACGCAGTATTTT
TRBJ1-5,-,TRBV28,-,CASSFSGSNQPQHF,TGTGCCAGCAGTTTTTCAGGTAGCAATCAGCCCCAGCATTTT
TRBJ2-1,-,TRBV6-5,-,CASSWGLYNEQFF,TGTGCCAGCAGTTGGGGACTTTACAATGAGCAGTTCTTC
TRBJ1-2,-,TRBV6-6,-,CASRLGGGKSGYTF,TGTGCCAGCAGACTTGGGGGGGGAAAGAGTGGCTACACCTTC
TRBJ1-2,-,TRBV9,-,CASSADRNYGYTF,TGTGCCAGCAGCGCGGACAGAAACTATGGCTACACCTTC
TRBJ2-7,-,TRBV3-1/TRBV3-2,-,CASSQGDLHEQYF,TGTGCCAGCAGCCAAGGCGATCTCCACGAGCAGTACTTC
TRBJ1-1,-,TRBV7-3,-,CASSLTPVTEAFF,TGTGCCAGCAGCTTAACTCCGGTTACTGAAGCTTTCTTT
TRBJ2-5,TRBD2,TRBV5-1,-,CASSPGRGFGETQYF,TGCGCCAGCAGCCCCGGGCGGGGGTTCGGGGAGACCCAGTACTTC
TRBJ2-4,TRBD1,TRBV3-1/TRBV3-2,-,CASSQSWDRLAKNIQYF,TGTGCCAGCAGCCAATCCTGGGACAGACTAGCCAAAAACATTCAGTACTTC
TRBJ1-6,-,TRBV25-1,once,CASSEGRRTLHF,TGTGCCAGCAGTGAGGGCCGAAGAACCCTCCACTTT
TRBJ1-5,-,TRBV6-2/TRBV6-3,-,CASRPTGMSNQPQHF,TGTGCCAGCAGACCTACAGGGATGAGCAATCAGCCCCAGCATTTT
TRBJ1-6,-,TRBV2,-,CARRPTASNSPLHF,TGTGCCAGGAGACCGACAGCCTCAAATTCACCCCTCCACTTT
TRBJ1-3,-,TRBV4-2,-,CASSQSRDLGNTIYF,TGTGCCAGCAGCCAAAGCCGGGATCTTGGAAACACCATATATTTT
TRBJ2-5,TRBD1,TRBV30,-,CAWSPGTVGGTQYF,TGTGCCTGGAGTCCCGGGACAGTTGGTGGGACCCAGTACTTC
TRBJ2-5,-,TRBV7-9,-,CASSLGSGRETQYF,TGTGCCAGCAGCTTAGGGTCAGGGAGGGAGACCCAGTACTTC
TRBJ2-1,TRBD2,TRBV4-3,-,CASSQDSGLAGGSYNEQFF,TGCGCCAGCAGCCAAGATTCCGGACTAGCGGGAGGGTCCTACAATGAGCAGTTCTTC
TRBJ1-2,-,TRBV10-2,-,CASSEGTPKPGYTF,TGCGCCAGCAGTGAGGGGACACCCAAACCGGGCTACACCTTC
TRBJ2-4,-,TRBV4-2,-,CASSQETAGPIQYF,TGTGCCAGCAGCCAAGAAACGGCGGGTCCCATTCAGTACTTC
TRBJ2-3,-,TRBV19,-,CASSIQVSEDTQYF,TGTGCCAGTAGTATACAGGTGTCAGAAGATACGCAGTATTTT
TRBJ2-5,-,TRBV24-1,-,CATSDPGQNQETQYF,TGTGCCACCAGTGACCCCGGACAGAACCAAGAGACCCAGTACTTC
TRBJ1-1,-,TRBV15,-,CATSRDRAVSEAFF,TGTGCCACCAGCAGAGACAGGGCGGTATCTGAAGCTTTCTTT
TRBJ1-1,-,TRBV9,-,CASSVRGNTEAFF,TGTGCCAGCAGCGTACGGGGGAACACTGAAGCTTTCTTT
TRBJ1-6,TRBD1,TRBV28,-,CASNLMRQGSSPLHF,TGTGCCAGCAATTTAATGAGACAGGGCAGTTCACCCCTCCACTTT
TRBJ2-7,-,TRBV5-5,-,CASSSTGTTYEQYF,TGTGCCAGCAGCTCTACCGGGACAACTTACGAGCAGTACTTC
TRBJ1-2,-,TRBV12-3/TRBV12-4,-,CASNQGTNYGYTF,TGTGCCAGCAATCAGGGGACCAACTATGGCTACACCTTC
TRBJ1-2,TRBD1,TRBV6-6,-,CASSYFRGQGGYTF,TGTGCCAGCAGTTACTTCAGGGGGCAAGGTGGCTACACCTTC
TRBJ1-2,TRBD1,TRBV15,-,CATSGGTGGAWGYTF,TGTGCCACCAGCGGAGGGACAGGGGGCGCGTGGGGCTACACCTTC
TRBJ2-7,-,TRBV19,-,CASSFGTDYEQYF,TGTGCCAGTAGTTTCGGGACTGATTACGAGCAGTACTTC
TRBJ1-4,TRBD1,TRBV28,-,CASSRGQPNEKLFF,TGTGCCAGCAGCAGGGGGCAGCCTAATGAAAAACTGTTTTTT
TRBJ2-5,-,TRBV5-1,once,CASSSAETQETQYF,TGCGCCAGCAGTAGTGCGGAGACCCAAGAGACCCAGTACTTC
TRBJ2-3,TRBD1,TRBV12-3/TRBV12-4,-,CASSSWTGHTQYF,TGTGCCAGCAGTTCCTGGACAGGCCATACGCAGTATTTT
TRBJ2-7,-,TRBV7-2,-,CASSPGVHEQYF,TGTGCCAGCAGCCCAGGGGTGCACGAGCAGTACTTC
TRBJ2-3,TRBD2,TRBV30,once,CAWTEGLAGDTDTQYF,TGTGCCTGGACAGAAGGCCTAGCGGGAGACACAGATACGCAGTATTTT
TRBJ2-3,TRBD2,TRBV2,-,CASSVRAGAADTQYF,TGTGCCAGCAGTGTTCGAGCGGGAGCAGCAGATACGCAGTATTTT
TRBJ2-1,-,TRBV18,-,CASSLLGGPSYNEQFF,TGTGCCAGCTCACTTCTCGGGGGACCCTCTTACAATGAGCAGTTCTTC
TRBJ2-3,TRBD2,TRBV10-2,-,CASGRGRSTDTQYF,TGCGCCAGCGGGAGGGGACGGAGCACAGATACGCAGTATTTT
TRBJ2-2,-,TRBV29-1,-,CSALSTGVGELFF,TGCAGCGCACTATCAACAGGCGTGGGGGAGCTGTTTTTT
TRBJ2-3,-,TRBV12-5,-,CASGWGRADTQYF,TGTGCTAGTGGCTGGGGCCGGGCAGATACGCAGTATTTT
TRBJ2-1,-,TRBV7-7,-,CASSFGSETYNEQFF,TGTGCTAGCAGCTTCGGCAGCGAGACCTACAATGAGCAGTTCTTC
TRBJ1-5,-,TRBV3-1/TRBV3-2,-,CASSPGGGNQPQHF,TGTGCCAGCAGCCCCGGCGGGGGGAATCAGCCCCAGCATTTT
TRBJ2-7,-,TRBV12-3/TRBV12-4,-,CASSRQAYEQYF,TGTGCCAGCAGTCGACAGGCCTACGAGCAGTACTTC
TRBJ1-2,-,TRBV5-1,-,CASSFAGEGGYTF,TGCGCCAGCAGCTTTGCAGGGGAGGGTGGCTACACCTTC